These 24 T cell receptor beta chains were all obtained from the same sample, sequenced in a study of blood T cell repertoires in COVID-19. Only in-frame clones appear in the TCRdb table, and some are missing; sequencing was by immunoSEQ multiplex PCR. The sample contains some 140,000 clones, roughly 84% of which appear only once. Source material: PBMCs or T cells enriched from blood (not recorded which). All receptors come from a man between 40 and 49 years old with acute COVID-19.

This chain connects TRBV25-1 to TRBJ1-1; perhaps TRBD1 as D (5 bases). Germline CDR1 reads MGHDK; CDR2 reads SYGVNS. This CDR3 comprises 13 residues. V lost 1 base to trimming and J lost 7 bases, with 10 bases between them. In DNA, the CDR3 is TGTGCCAGCAGTGAATTCGGGCAGGGTGAAGCTTTCTTT. Its protein is CASSEFGQGEAFF.

The gene calls are TRBV11-3 and TRBJ2-1; D possibly corresponds to TRBD1 (6 bases). Trimming removed 1 base at V and 7 bases at J, with 17 bases between. Germline CDR1 SGHNT, CDR2 YENEEA. This CDR3 is built from 16 residues. CDR3 nucleotide sequence: TGTGCCAGCAGCTTAGGGGTGGGTACAGGGCGGAATGAGCAGTTCTTC. Protein: CASSLGVGTGRNEQFF.

This chain connects TRBV7-9 to TRBJ2-5; 7 nucleotides match TRBD2. CDR1 is SEHNR and CDR2 is FQNEAQ in the germline V gene (reference sequence). The CDR3 length is 16 residues. Unmatched junction bases numbered 11, after V lost 3 bases and J lost 4 bases. This CDR3 reads CASSLVGRAQRETQYF. As DNA, the CDR3 is TGTGCCAGCAGCTTGGTTGGGAGGGCTCAGAGAGAGACCCAGTACTTC.

The chain employs TRBV15 and TRBJ1-2; D not resolved. Germline V gene sequence: CDR1 LNHNV, CDR2 YYDKDF (reference sequence). V shed 3 bases and J shed 10 bases, with 15 bases lying between them. The CDR3 spans 13 residues. As DNA, the CDR3 is TGTGCCACCAGCAGTTCGGGTCCTGGAACCTACACCTTC. It specifies CATSSSGPGTYTF.

V usage is TRBV7-2 and J usage is TRBJ1-4; TRBD1 aligns across 7 bases. CDR3 length: 14 residues. Germline assignment: CDR1 SGHTA and CDR2 FQGNSA. Losses at the gene ends were 6 bases for V and 4 bases for J; bases not matched to a gene: 5. CDR3 nucleotides: TGTGCCAGCAGTCCCGGGACAGATAATGAAAAACTGTTTTTT. This translates into CASSPGTDNEKLFF. Full variable domain (remainder filled in from reference TRBV7-2 and TRBJ1-4): GAGVSQSPSNKVTEKGKDVELRCDPISGHTALYWYRQSLGQGLEFLIYFQGNSAPDKSGLPSDRFSAERTGGSVSTLTIQRTQQEDSAVYLCASSPGTDNEKLFFGSGTQLSVL.

This clone was observed a handful of times. The V and J genes are TRBV3-1 (or the pseudogene TRBV3-2) and TRBJ2-1; 13 nucleotides agree with TRBD2. CDR1 and CDR2 (germline): LGHDT, YNNKEL (reference sequence). This CDR3 is built from 15 residues. V was clipped by 5 bases and J by 9 bases; unmatched bases: 7. The CDR3 nucleotides are TGTGCCAGCAGCTCCGGACTAGCGGGAGTCGGTGAGCAGTTCTTC. It is translated as CASSSGLAGVGEQFF.

The rearrangement joins TRBV4-1 to TRBJ2-6, with D tentatively TRBD1 (5 bases). The CDR3 loop spans 18 amino acids. The germline V gene encodes CDR1 MGHRA and CDR2 YSYEKL. The ends were cut back, 4 bases at V and 0 bases at J, with 16 bases in the middle. The CDR3 nucleotides are TGCGCCAGCAGCCTGTACCGCGAAGGGGTCTCTGGGGCCAACGTCCTGACTTTC. Translating it yields CASSLYREGVSGANVLTF.

The V and J genes are TRBV19 and TRBJ2-2, with a tentative D call TRBD2 (6 bases). Deletions cut 6 bases from V and 4 bases from J, with 12 bases between. The CDR3 extends over 14 amino acids. The germline V gene encodes CDR1 LNHDA and CDR2 SQIVND (reference sequence). For the CDR3, the DNA is TGTGCCAGTAGCCAGGGAGGTAGCACCGGGGAGCTGTTTTTT. Its protein is CASSQGGSTGELFF.

This clone was seen a single time. This sequence joins TRBV7-8 and TRBJ2-5, with D hard to call. Trimming shortened V by 5 bases and J by 3 bases, and 4 bases separated the two germline ends. The CDR3 loop spans 11 amino acids. Looked up from germline, CDR1 is SGHVS and CDR2 is FQNEAQ. CDR3 nucleotide sequence: TGTGCCAGCAGCGTCGAAGAGACCCAGTACTTC. Its protein is CASSVEETQYF.

The chain has TRBV12-3 or TRBV12-4 and TRBJ1-6; no reliable D call. The length of the CDR3 is 12 residues. Trimming cost V 4 bases and J 7 bases, with 5 bases left between them. Here the CDR3 DNA reads TGTGCCAGCAGTTCAGGAAATTCACCCCTCCACTTT. Translated, it gives CASSSGNSPLHF.

The sample holds a few counts of this clone. The chain couples TRBV20-1 to TRBJ1-5; TRBD1 is a possible D gene (6 bases). CDR3 length: 14 amino acids. The V end was cut by 8 bases, the J end by 3 bases, with 17 bases between. From germline, CDR1 is DFQATT and CDR2 SNEGSKA (reference sequence). The CDR3 region has the DNA TGCAGTACGAGTGGGGGCCGGTTCAATCAGCCCCAGCATTTT. Its translation is CSTSGGRFNQPQHF.

CDR3 coding DNA: TGTGCCAGCAGCGTAGGAGGGCGGTTGCACACTGAAGCTTTCTTT. It yields the protein CASSVGGRLHTEAFF. The gene calls are TRBV9 and TRBJ1-1; D uncertain. The CDR3 consists of 15 residues. The V end was cut by 0 bases, the J end by 3 bases, with 12 bases between. CDR1 and CDR2 (germline): SGDLS, YYNGEE.

The chain carries TRBV30 and TRBJ2-2; tentative D call: TRBD1 (5 bases). Trimming stripped 0 bases from V and 6 bases from J, with 11 bases between. The CDR3 totals 14 residues. Germline CDR1 and CDR2: GTSNPN and SVGIG (reference sequence). Here the CDR3 DNA reads TGTGCCTGGAGTGTCTCTGGCAGGGCCGGGGAGCTGTTTTTT. Translated: CAWSVSGRAGELFF.

V is TRBV6-6 and J is TRBJ2-2; D remains unclear. The CDR3 has 14 amino acids. The germline V gene encodes CDR1 MNHNY and CDR2 SVGAGI (reference sequence). V was trimmed by 6 bases and J by 0 bases, leaving 8 bases between them. The DNA for the CDR3 is TGTGCCAGCAGCGGAGCGACGAACACCGGGGAGCTGTTTTTT. The encoded protein is CASSGATNTGELFF.

V is TRBV2 and J is TRBJ1-2; D gene ambiguous. The V end lost 5 bases, the J end lost 6 bases, and 13 bases lay between the germline ends. CDR3 length: 13 residues. Germline V CDR1 and CDR2: SNHLY, FYNNEI. CDR3 loop: CASSTHPADGYTF. In DNA form, the CDR3 reads TGTGCCAGCAGTACCCATCCTGCGGATGGCTACACCTTC.

The chain carries TRBV25-1 and TRBJ2-5, with D possibly matching TRBD2 (5 bases). The ends were cut back, 8 bases at V and 5 bases at J, with 12 bases in the middle. Germline CDR1 MGHDK, CDR2 SYGVNS. This CDR3 has 12 amino acids. The CDR3 DNA follows: TGTGCCAGCCTTACTAGGCATGAGACCCAGTACTTC. This translates into CASLTRHETQYF.

The V and J genes are TRBV27 and TRBJ2-3; 8 bases align to TRBD2. There are 13 residues in the CDR3. Germline CDR1 MNHEY, CDR2 SMNVEV (reference sequence). V shed 10 bases and J 2 bases; nucleotides not matched to a gene: 5. CDR3 residues: CATSGGNTDTQYF. The CDR3 nucleotides are TGTGCCACCTCGGGGGGGAACACAGATACGCAGTATTTT.

This clone was found once. The J gene is TRBJ2-1, the V gene TRBV28, with 10 bases matching TRBD2. CDR3 length: 16 residues. V lost 7 bases, J lost 6 bases, and 12 bases stayed unmatched. CDR1 and CDR2 from the germline V gene are MDHEN and SYDVKM. The CDR3 DNA follows: TGTGCCAGCAAGGTGGCTAGCGGGAGTATCGGCAATGAGCAGTTCTTC. Its translation: CASKVASGSIGNEQFF.

This chain uses TRBV15 with TRBJ2-4; 9 bases align to TRBD2. The CDR3 totals 15 residues. From germline, CDR1 is LNHNV and CDR2 YYDKDF (reference sequence). Unmatched junction bases numbered 3, after V lost 0 bases and J lost 6 bases. In nucleotides, the CDR3 is TGTGCCACCAGCAGAGATAGCGGGGGCGCAAACATTCAGTACTTC. Its protein is CATSRDSGGANIQYF.

The genes are TRBV7-2 and TRBJ1-3, with D perhaps TRBD1 (6 bases). V was cut by 4 bases and J by 0 bases, with 13 bases left in between. Germline V gene sequence: CDR1 SGHTA, CDR2 FQGNSA. The CDR3 totals 16 residues. The CDR3 sequence is CASSSSGQSSGNTIYF. CDR3 DNA sequence: TGTGCCAGCAGCTCTTCTGGACAGAGCTCTGGAAACACCATATATTTT.

The J gene is TRBJ2-1, the V gene TRBV18, with D maybe TRBD1 (5 bases). From germline, CDR1 is KGHSH and CDR2 LQKENI. V lost 2 bases and J lost 3, with 14 bases in between. The CDR3 loop spans 16 amino acids. CDR3 amino acids: CASSPTGQIHYNEQFF. The CDR3 nucleotides read TGTGCCAGCTCACCAACAGGACAAATACACTACAATGAGCAGTTCTTC.

The V and J genes are TRBV3-1 (or the pseudogene TRBV3-2) and TRBJ2-7; tentatively, D is TRBD1 (5 bases). CDR3 size: 13 residues. CDR1 LGHDT and CDR2 YNNKEL come from the germline V gene (reference sequence). The V gene lost 0 bases and the J gene lost 3 bases, with 6 bases spanning the gap. The CDR3 DNA is TGTGCCAGCAGCCAAGAGACAGACTACGAGCAGTACTTC. Translating it yields CASSQETDYEQYF.

The V gene is TRBV3-1 (or the pseudogene TRBV3-2), the J gene TRBJ2-7; a weak D match, TRBD2 (6 bases). Between the trimmed V and J ends, which lost 4 bases and 2 bases, there was a span of 12 bases. Per germline, CDR1 LGHDT and CDR2 YNNKEL (reference sequence). The CDR3 length is 14 residues. The CDR3 is CASSLAGTPYEQYF. CDR3 bases: TGTGCCAGCAGCCTGGCGGGGACCCCCTACGAGCAGTACTTC.

The chain carries TRBV9 and TRBJ1-1; D not certain. The V gene's germline CDR1 is SGDLS and CDR2 YYNGEE. Trimming stripped 0 bases from V and 3 bases from J, with 6 bases between. The length of the CDR3 is 13 residues. The chain's CDR3 is CASSVGRDTEAFF. CDR3 nucleotide sequence: TGTGCCAGCAGCGTAGGAAGAGACACTGAAGCTTTCTTT.